The rows below give T cell receptor beta chains drawn from one sample of a study of blood T cells in healthy people across ages. A single record per CDR3 protein comes from TCRdb applying MiXCR to the 5' RACE reads. Among 700,000 to 850,000 distinct CDR3 sequences listed, around half were seen once. Sequencing was done on a sample of blood. The receptors come from a man older than 75 in good health. The CDR3 runs from the conserved cysteine through the conserved F or W. A D gene is named only where the DNA matches it firmly. Clone size is stated in some rows and not others, as once, few, many or a class when expanded.

clone size: few
V gene: TRBV7-2
J gene: TRBJ2-1
D gene: TRBD2
CDR3 protein: CASSSRDSGTGRGYNEQFF
CDR3 DNA: TGTGCCAGCAGCAGCCGGGACTCAGGGACTGGGAGGGGCTACAATGAGCAGTTCTTC

clone size: few
V gene: TRBV5-1
J gene: TRBJ1-1
D gene: .
CDR3 protein: CASSLARGNTEAFF
CDR3 DNA: TGCGCCAGCAGCTTGGCCCGTGGGAACACTGAAGCTTTCTTT

clone size: .
V gene: TRBV6-5
J gene: TRBJ2-7
D gene: TRBD2
CDR3 protein: CASSYSSGSSYEQYF
CDR3 DNA: TGTGCCAGCAGTTACTCCAGCGGGAGCTCCTACGAGCAGTACTTC

clone size: .
V gene: TRBV27
J gene: TRBJ2-7
D gene: .
CDR3 protein: CASEAGPRGAYEQYF
CDR3 DNA: TGTGCCAGCGAAGCAGGCCCCCGCGGGGCCTACGAGCAGTACTTC

clone size: .
V gene: TRBV20-1
J gene: TRBJ2-3
D gene: TRBD2
CDR3 protein: CSAHSGESTDTQYF
CDR3 DNA: TGCAGTGCTCATAGCGGGGAAAGCACAGATACGCAGTATTTT

clone size: .
V gene: TRBV10-3
J gene: TRBJ2-7
D gene: .
CDR3 protein: CAISEAWRQEGSEQYF
CDR3 DNA: TGTGCCATCAGTGAGGCGTGGAGACAGGAGGGCAGCGAGCAGTACTTC

clone size: .
V gene: TRBV2
J gene: TRBJ2-7
D gene: .
CDR3 protein: CASRYSTSEQYF
CDR3 DNA: TGTGCCAGCCGATACTCTACGAGTGAGCAGTACTTC

clone size: .
V gene: TRBV10-3
J gene: TRBJ2-1
D gene: .
CDR3 protein: CAISDRNHNEQFF
CDR3 DNA: TGTGCCATCTCTGATCGGAACCACAATGAGCAGTTCTTC

clone size: .
V gene: TRBV9
J gene: TRBJ1-6
D gene: .
CDR3 protein: CASSPPPGGGSPLHF
CDR3 DNA: TGTGCCAGCAGCCCCCCCCCCGGGGGAGGTTCACCCCTCCACTTT

clone size: .
V gene: TRBV6-6
J gene: TRBJ2-1
D gene: .
CDR3 protein: CASMSPYNEQFF
CDR3 DNA: TGTGCCAGCATGTCGCCTTACAATGAGCAGTTCTTC

clone size: few
V gene: TRBV9
J gene: TRBJ1-2
D gene: .
CDR3 protein: CASSVEGGVGYTF
CDR3 DNA: TGTGCCAGCAGCGTAGAGGGGGGCGTAGGCTACACCTTC

clone size: .
V gene: TRBV20-1
J gene: TRBJ2-7
D gene: .
CDR3 protein: CSARLRVRGYEQYF
CDR3 DNA: TGCAGTGCTAGGCTAAGGGTGAGAGGCTACGAGCAGTACTTC

clone size: few
V gene: TRBV10-3
J gene: TRBJ1-2
D gene: .
CDR3 protein: CAISEWQGYGYTF
CDR3 DNA: TGTGCCATCAGTGAGTGGCAGGGGTATGGCTACACCTTC

clone size: .
V gene: TRBV7-3
J gene: TRBJ2-1
D gene: .
CDR3 protein: CASSLTPDSYNEQFF
CDR3 DNA: TGTGCCAGCAGCTTAACGCCGGACAGCTACAATGAGCAGTTCTTC

clone size: few
V gene: TRBV20-1
J gene: TRBJ2-1
D gene: TRBD2
CDR3 protein: CSARTSGRFGYEQFF
CDR3 DNA: TGCAGTGCTAGAACTAGCGGGAGGTTCGGGTATGAGCAGTTCTTC

clone size: .
V gene: TRBV18
J gene: TRBJ1-1
D gene: .
CDR3 protein: CASSPWGTPSIEAFF
CDR3 DNA: TGTGCCAGCTCACCGTGGGGGACACCGTCTATCGAAGCTTTCTTT

clone size: few
V gene: TRBV11-3
J gene: TRBJ1-3
D gene: .
CDR3 protein: CASSLERETSGNTIYF
CDR3 DNA: TGTGCCAGCAGCTTAGAAAGGGAGACCTCTGGAAACACCATATATTTT

clone size: few
V gene: TRBV28
J gene: TRBJ2-6
D gene: .
CDR3 protein: CASGTDRSGANVLTF
CDR3 DNA: TGTGCCAGCGGAACAGACAGGTCTGGGGCCAACGTCCTGACTTTC

clone size: few
V gene: TRBV5-1
J gene: TRBJ2-4
D gene: TRBD1
CDR3 protein: CASSPRQGISKNIQYF
CDR3 DNA: TGCGCCAGCAGCCCTAGACAGGGGATTTCCAAAAACATTCAGTACTTC

clone size: many
V gene: TRBV28
J gene: TRBJ1-6
D gene: .
CDR3 protein: CASTTPSGGGLQPLHF
CDR3 DNA: TGTGCCAGCACCACCCCTTCGGGCGGGGGATTACAACCCCTCCACTTT

clone size: many
V gene: TRBV4-1
J gene: TRBJ2-5
D gene: .
CDR3 protein: CASSPEDSPRETQYF
CDR3 DNA: TGCGCCAGCAGCCCGGAGGACTCCCCGAGGGAGACCCAGTACTTC

clone size: few
V gene: TRBV10-3
J gene: TRBJ2-7
D gene: .
CDR3 protein: CAISAGLTVDEQYF
CDR3 DNA: TGTGCCATCAGTGCGGGGCTGACGGTCGACGAGCAGTACTTC

clone size: .
V gene: TRBV7-9
J gene: TRBJ1-1
D gene: TRBD1
CDR3 protein: CASTPRGTMNTEAFF
CDR3 DNA: TGTGCCAGCACCCCCAGGGGGACAATGAACACTGAAGCTTTCTTT

clone size: few
V gene: TRBV27
J gene: TRBJ1-2
D gene: .
CDR3 protein: CASSPTFSRGYTF
CDR3 DNA: TGTGCCAGCAGCCCAACGTTCTCTCGGGGCTACACCTTC

clone size: .
V gene: TRBV12-3/TRBV12-4
J gene: TRBJ1-2
D gene: .
CDR3 protein: CASSLKEGGVNWDYGYTF
CDR3 DNA: TGTGCCAGCAGTTTAAAGGAGGGGGGTGTGAATTGGGACTATGGCTACACCTTC

clone size: few
V gene: TRBV4-2
J gene: TRBJ2-5
D gene: .
CDR3 protein: CASSQWADIQETQYF
CDR3 DNA: TGTGCCAGCAGCCAATGGGCGGACATCCAAGAGACCCAGTACTTC

clone size: .
V gene: TRBV18
J gene: TRBJ1-5
D gene: .
CDR3 protein: CASSPWTENQPQHF
CDR3 DNA: TGTGCCAGCTCACCGTGGACAGAAAATCAGCCCCAGCATTTT

clone size: few
V gene: TRBV4-1
J gene: TRBJ2-7
D gene: .
CDR3 protein: CASSSSGFYEQYF
CDR3 DNA: TGCGCCAGCAGCTCTTCGGGGTTCTACGAGCAGTACTTC

clone size: .
V gene: TRBV7-2
J gene: TRBJ2-2
D gene: TRBD2
CDR3 protein: CASSRSSGRATGELFF
CDR3 DNA: TGTGCCAGCAGCCGATCTAGCGGGAGGGCAACCGGGGAGCTGTTTTTT

clone size: once
V gene: TRBV3-1
J gene: TRBJ2-4
D gene: TRBD2
CDR3 protein: CATGGPLAKNIQYF
CDR3 DNA: TGTGCTACGGGGGGGCCCTTAGCCAAAAACATTCAGTACTTC

clone size: once
V gene: TRBV20-1
J gene: TRBJ2-2
D gene: .
CDR3 protein: CSARDATGTGELFF
CDR3 DNA: TGCAGTGCTAGAGACGCCACAGGCACCGGGGAGCTGTTTTTT

clone size: .
V gene: TRBV5-6
J gene: TRBJ1-2
D gene: .
CDR3 protein: CASSHWGGNYGYTF
CDR3 DNA: TGTGCCAGCAGCCATTGGGGGGGTAACTATGGCTACACCTTC

clone size: .
V gene: TRBV12-3/TRBV12-4
J gene: TRBJ2-7
D gene: TRBD1
CDR3 protein: CASSPQDRGWYEQYF
CDR3 DNA: TGTGCCAGCAGTCCCCAAGACAGGGGATGGTACGAGCAGTACTTC

clone size: .
V gene: TRBV6-5
J gene: TRBJ2-1
D gene: TRBD1
CDR3 protein: CASSTLTGARNEQFF
CDR3 DNA: TGTGCCAGCAGCACCCTCACAGGGGCTAGGAATGAGCAGTTCTTC

clone size: few
V gene: TRBV29-1
J gene: TRBJ2-1
D gene: .
CDR3 protein: CSVEAGPPRMNEQFF
CDR3 DNA: TGCAGCGTTGAAGCGGGCCCCCCCCGGATGAATGAGCAGTTCTTC

clone size: .
V gene: TRBV29-1
J gene: TRBJ2-5
D gene: TRBD1
CDR3 protein: CSVVGGTGVQETQYF
CDR3 DNA: TGCAGCGTTGTAGGAGGGACAGGGGTACAAGAGACCCAGTACTTC

clone size: .
V gene: TRBV10-3
J gene: TRBJ2-5
D gene: TRBD1
CDR3 protein: CAISAKDRAQDEQYF
CDR3 DNA: TGTGCCATCAGTGCGAAGGACAGGGCACAAGATGAGCAGTACTTC

clone size: .
V gene: TRBV5-1
J gene: TRBJ1-1
D gene: .
CDR3 protein: CASSLAGAGTEAFF
CDR3 DNA: TGCGCCAGCAGCTTGGCAGGTGCGGGGACTGAAGCTTTCTTT

clone size: .
V gene: TRBV3-1
J gene: TRBJ2-4
D gene: .
CDR3 protein: CASSPRPSRNIQYF
CDR3 DNA: TGTGCCAGCAGCCCACGGCCGTCACGGAACATTCAGTACTTC

clone size: .
V gene: TRBV25-1
J gene: TRBJ2-1
D gene: .
CDR3 protein: CASSEYYNEQFF
CDR3 DNA: TGTGCCAGCAGTGAATACTACAATGAGCAGTTCTTC

clone size: few
V gene: TRBV12-3/TRBV12-4
J gene: TRBJ2-4
D gene: .
CDR3 protein: CASSFPERIQYF
CDR3 DNA: TGTGCCAGCAGTTTCCCGGAGAGGATTCAGTACTTC

clone size: .
V gene: TRBV20-1
J gene: TRBJ2-1
D gene: TRBD2
CDR3 protein: CSARVPSGRYNEQFF
CDR3 DNA: TGCAGTGCTAGGGTTCCTAGCGGGAGGTACAATGAGCAGTTCTTC

clone size: .
V gene: TRBV12-3/TRBV12-4
J gene: TRBJ1-1
D gene: .
CDR3 protein: CASSPWDTRGEAFF
CDR3 DNA: TGTGCCAGCAGTCCATGGGACACCCGAGGCGAAGCTTTCTTT

clone size: .
V gene: TRBV5-8
J gene: TRBJ2-1
D gene: .
CDR3 protein: CASRHNLGTSSYNEQFF
CDR3 DNA: TGTGCCAGCCGTCACAATTTAGGGACCAGCTCCTACAATGAGCAGTTCTTC

clone size: .
V gene: TRBV6-1
J gene: TRBJ2-4
D gene: TRBD1
CDR3 protein: CASSERAPGTGEREQYF
CDR3 DNA: TGTGCCAGCAGTGAAAGAGCCCCCGGGACAGGGGAGCGGGAGCAGTACTTC

clone size: .
V gene: TRBV28
J gene: TRBJ2-1
D gene: TRBD2
CDR3 protein: CASYSGRGPDNEQFF
CDR3 DNA: TGTGCCAGCTATAGCGGGAGAGGGCCTGACAATGAGCAGTTCTTC